These T cell receptor beta chains were read from a single sample in a study of T cells in Graves' hyperthyroidism and ophthalmopathy. MiXCR, applied by TCRdb to the multiplex PCR reads, yields one record per CDR3 protein. Here the sample spans some 600,000 distinct CDR3 sequences, roughly 14% being singletons. Material: blood. These receptors originate from a woman between 25 and 40 years old with Graves' hyperthyroidism that later progressed to Graves' ophthalmopathy. The CDR3 runs from the conserved cysteine through the conserved F or W. Fields, in order: CDR3 length, J gene, clone size, D gene, V gene, CDR3 DNA, CDR3 protein. The D gene is left open where the match is weak. For some rows the clone size is stated as once, few or many, or as a class when expanded; others skip it.

cdr3_length: 19; j_call: TRBJ2-2; clone_size: few; d_call: TRBD2; v_call: TRBV4-3; cdr3_nt: TGCGCCAGCAGCCAAGATGTGGCGGGGGGCGCTGGAAACACCGGGGAGCTGTTTTTT; cdr3_aa: CASSQDVAGGAGNTGELFF
cdr3_length: 13; j_call: TRBJ1-5; clone_size: many; d_call: TRBD1; v_call: TRBV2; cdr3_nt: TGTGCCAGCAGAGGGACAGGGAATCAGCCCCAGCATTTT; cdr3_aa: CASRGTGNQPQHF
cdr3_length: 15; j_call: TRBJ2-1; clone_size: many; d_call: -; v_call: TRBV24-1; cdr3_nt: TGTGCCACCAGTGCCCTCTGGGGCAGCTACAATGAGCAGTTCTTC; cdr3_aa: CATSALWGSYNEQFF
cdr3_length: 14; j_call: TRBJ1-6; clone_size: many; d_call: -; v_call: TRBV2; cdr3_nt: TGTGCCAGCAGTGTGGACAGCTATAATTCACCCCTCCACTTT; cdr3_aa: CASSVDSYNSPLHF
cdr3_length: 13; j_call: TRBJ1-2; clone_size: -; d_call: -; v_call: TRBV11-2; cdr3_nt: TGTGCCTGCAGCTTGGGGACTTACGATGGCTACACCTTC; cdr3_aa: CACSLGTYDGYTF
cdr3_length: 16; j_call: TRBJ2-1; clone_size: few; d_call: TRBD2; v_call: TRBV7-3; cdr3_nt: TGTGCCAGCAGCACCGGGACTAGCGGGACAGGCAATGAGCAGTTCTTC; cdr3_aa: CASSTGTSGTGNEQFF
cdr3_length: 15; j_call: TRBJ1-5; clone_size: few; d_call: -; v_call: TRBV10-2; cdr3_nt: TGCGCCAGCAGTGAGGAGGGGGTTTTCAATCAGCCCCAGCATTTT; cdr3_aa: CASSEEGVFNQPQHF
cdr3_length: 17; j_call: TRBJ2-5; clone_size: -; d_call: TRBD1; v_call: TRBV12-3/TRBV12-4; cdr3_nt: TGTGCCAGCAGTTTGCACAGGGGTTCCGTTATTCAAGAGACCCAGTACTTC; cdr3_aa: CASSLHRGSVIQETQYF
cdr3_length: 14; j_call: TRBJ2-2; clone_size: few; d_call: TRBD1; v_call: TRBV6-1; cdr3_nt: TGTGCCAGCAGCTGGACAGGGACCACCGGGGAGCTGTTTTTT; cdr3_aa: CASSWTGTTGELFF
cdr3_length: 15; j_call: TRBJ2-7; clone_size: -; d_call: -; v_call: TRBV6-6; cdr3_nt: TGTGCCGTATCCGATGCCGGGACCTTTGTCAACGAGCAGTACTTC; cdr3_aa: CAVSDAGTFVNEQYF
cdr3_length: 14; j_call: TRBJ2-7; clone_size: many; d_call: TRBD1; v_call: TRBV28; cdr3_nt: TGTGCCAGCAGTACACCGGGACAGGACTACGAGCAGTACTTC; cdr3_aa: CASSTPGQDYEQYF
cdr3_length: 18; j_call: TRBJ1-5; clone_size: many; d_call: -; v_call: TRBV5-1; cdr3_nt: TGCGCCAGCAGCCCAGGGGACGTCGCACCCTGGAGCAATCAGCCCCAGCATTTT; cdr3_aa: CASSPGDVAPWSNQPQHF
cdr3_length: 18; j_call: TRBJ1-2; clone_size: many; d_call: -; v_call: TRBV13; cdr3_nt: TGTGCCAGCAGCCCCTTAGGGGGGGGCTTAGCTGGTAACTATGGCTACACCTTC; cdr3_aa: CASSPLGGGLAGNYGYTF
cdr3_length: 12; j_call: TRBJ1-6; clone_size: many; d_call: -; v_call: TRBV7-2; cdr3_nt: TGTGCCAGCAGCTTAGCGCGCGGGTCCCTCCACTTT; cdr3_aa: CASSLARGSLHF
cdr3_length: 15; j_call: TRBJ2-7; clone_size: -; d_call: TRBD2; v_call: TRBV7-3; cdr3_nt: TGTGCCAGCAGCTTGGCGGGAGGGAGCGCCTACGAGCAGTACTTC; cdr3_aa: CASSLAGGSAYEQYF
cdr3_length: 14; j_call: TRBJ2-3; clone_size: many; d_call: -; v_call: TRBV7-2; cdr3_nt: TGTGCCAGCAGCTTATTATCAGGCACAGATACGCAGTATTTT; cdr3_aa: CASSLLSGTDTQYF
cdr3_length: 14; j_call: TRBJ1-4; clone_size: many; d_call: TRBD1; v_call: TRBV11-3; cdr3_nt: TGTGCCAGCAGCTGGACAGGGAGGGATGAAAAACTGTTTTTT; cdr3_aa: CASSWTGRDEKLFF
cdr3_length: 14; j_call: TRBJ1-2; clone_size: -; d_call: -; v_call: TRBV30; cdr3_nt: TGTGCCTGGAGGGCCTTAGGTGCTAACTATGGCTACACCTTC; cdr3_aa: CAWRALGANYGYTF
cdr3_length: 12; j_call: TRBJ2-1; clone_size: many; d_call: -; v_call: TRBV3-1; cdr3_nt: TGTGCCAGCAGCCACGTTAGCGGAGAGCAGTTCTTC; cdr3_aa: CASSHVSGEQFF
cdr3_length: 17; j_call: TRBJ2-6; clone_size: -; d_call: -; v_call: TRBV28; cdr3_nt: TGTGCCAGCAGGCCCCCGGACGGGAGCTCTGGGGCCAACGTCCTGACTTTC; cdr3_aa: CASRPPDGSSGANVLTF
cdr3_length: 15; j_call: TRBJ1-2; clone_size: few; d_call: -; v_call: TRBV27; cdr3_nt: TGTGCCAGCAGTTTAGGGGCCGCGAGGAGCTATGGCTACACCTTC; cdr3_aa: CASSLGAARSYGYTF
cdr3_length: 13; j_call: TRBJ1-1; clone_size: many; d_call: TRBD1; v_call: TRBV27; cdr3_nt: TGTGCCAGCCAGGGACAGCCGAACACTGAAGCTTTCTTT; cdr3_aa: CASQGQPNTEAFF
cdr3_length: 16; j_call: TRBJ1-5; clone_size: many; d_call: -; v_call: TRBV28; cdr3_nt: TGTGCCAGCAGTTTGGATCTGGTAGGGCGGGGGCAGCCCCAGCATTTT; cdr3_aa: CASSLDLVGRGQPQHF
cdr3_length: 13; j_call: TRBJ2-7; clone_size: -; d_call: -; v_call: TRBV20-1; cdr3_nt: TGCAGTGCTAGAGATCGGGCCGACGCCGAGCAGTACTTC; cdr3_aa: CSARDRADAEQYF
cdr3_length: 14; j_call: TRBJ2-7; clone_size: many; d_call: -; v_call: TRBV20-1; cdr3_nt: TGCAGTGCTAGAAGGGACCCCGCTTCCTACGAGCAGTACTTC; cdr3_aa: CSARRDPASYEQYF